Shown below are 23 T cell receptor beta chains from a single sample sequenced in a study of shared clonotypes between healthy human individuals. Measured with immunoSEQ multiplex PCR; TCRdb has only the in-frame clones, and not every one. This table has some 530,000 clones, 78% appearing once. The specimen was PBMCs. These TCRs come from a woman aged 40 to 50 in good health. Some clones in this sample may be carry-over from other donors' samples.

This chain links TRBV11-2 with TRBJ1-1; no clear D. The CDR3 is 14 residues long. The V end lost 0 bases, the J end lost 4 bases, and 9 bases lay between the germline ends. Germline CDR1 SGHAT, CDR2 FQNNGV. Written as DNA, the CDR3 is TGTGCCAGCAGCTTAGAAGTCCAGAGCACTGAAGCTTTCTTT. The encoded protein is CASSLEVQSTEAFF.

The chain uses TRBV7-8 and TRBJ2-2, with 11 bases matching TRBD2. This CDR3 spans 14 amino acids. Germline-derived CDR1 and CDR2 are SGHVS and FQNEAQ. This CDR3 reads CGTLAGARTGELFF. The CDR3 coding sequence is TGTGGCACACTAGCGGGAGCTAGAACCGGGGAGCTGTTTTTT.

On this clone itself: Other DNA sequences from this sample encode an identical CDR3 as well. The rearrangement joins TRBV30 to TRBJ2-7, with D possibly called TRBD1 or TRBD2 (5 bases each). CDR1 GTSNPN and CDR2 SVGIG come from the germline V gene (reference sequence). This CDR3 is built from 15 residues. Trimming cost V 2 bases and J 0 bases, with 14 bases left between them. CDR3 sequence reads: CAWSYGTAVSYEQYF. The CDR3 DNA reads TGTGCCTGGAGTTACGGGACGGCAGTCTCCTACGAGCAGTACTTC. Filled out from reference TRBV30 and TRBJ2-7, the complete variable domain reads SQTIHQWPATLVQPVGSPLSLECTVEGTSNPNLYWYRQAAGRGLQLLFYSVGIGQISSEVPQNLSASRPQDRQFILSSKKLLLSDSGFYLCAWSYGTAVSYEQYFGPGTRLTVT.

V gene TRBV19 combines with J gene TRBJ2-6; the D call may be TRBD1 or TRBD2 (5 bases each). V was clipped by 9 bases and J by 4 bases, with 13 bases between them. Germline CDR1 reads LNHDA; CDR2 reads SQIVND (reference sequence). This CDR3 spans 14 amino acids. The CDR3 here is CASSDGTGANVLTF. The CDR3 DNA reads TGTGCCAGCTCGGACGGGACCGGGGCCAACGTCCTGACTTTC. Complete variable domain (other parts from reference TRBV19 and TRBJ2-6): DGGITQSPKYLFRKEGQNVTLSCEQNLNHDAMYWYRQDPGQGLRLIYYSQIVNDFQKGDIAEGYSVSREKKESFPLTVTSAQKNPTAFYLCASSDGTGANVLTFGAGSRLTVL.

Notes on this clone: A clone one base away is much larger, so this may be a read error. The V call is TRBV5-4, the J call TRBJ2-3; 11 bases are shared with TRBD2. In germline, CDR1 is SGHNT, CDR2 YYREEE (reference sequence). Trimming took 4 bases from V and 5 from J; bases not matched to a gene: 9. The CDR3 is made up of 16 amino acids. Written as DNA, the CDR3 is TGTGCCAGCAGCATCGAACTAGCGGGAGTACAAGATACGCAGTATTTT. This codes for CASSIELAGVQDTQYF.

V gene TRBV28 combines with J gene TRBJ2-2; no clear D. Germline V CDR1 and CDR2: MDHEN, SYDVKM. The CDR3 runs to 18 residues. V was clipped by 6 bases and J by 4 bases, with 24 bases between them. The CDR3 region has the DNA TGTGCCAGCAGCCTTACCCTCCTGGCCAGGCTTTCCACCGGGGAGCTGTTTTTT. Translated: CASSLTLLARLSTGELFF.

V gene TRBV19 combines with J gene TRBJ2-7, with 7 bases aligning to TRBD1. Germline-derived CDR1 and CDR2 are LNHDA and SQIVND (reference sequence). CDR3 size: 14 residues. The junction had 8 bases not matched to a gene; V was cut back by 6 bases and J by 3 bases. CDR3 bases: TGTGCCAGTAGCTCGGTCACAGGGGACTACGAGCAGTACTTC. Protein: CASSSVTGDYEQYF.

About this clone itself: Different DNA sequences within this sample yield the same CDR3. The genes are TRBV18 and TRBJ1-2, with D possibly being TRBD1 (5 bases). The CDR3 runs to 13 residues. Trimming took off 2 bases at V and 2 bases at J, with 6 bases between the two ends. In germline, CDR1 is KGHSH, CDR2 LQKENI. The CDR3 bases are TGTGCCAGCTCACCAGACAGAAACTATGGCTACACCTTC. Amino acid sequence: CASSPDRNYGYTF.

This clone was observed once. CDR3 residues: CASSEESYETQYF. The DNA for the CDR3 is TGTGCCAGCAGTGAGGAAAGCTATGAGACCCAGTACTTC. The rearrangement uses TRBV2 and TRBJ2-5; D not certain. Trimming cost V 3 bases and J 5 bases, with 10 bases left between them. The CDR3 is 13 amino acids. CDR1 and CDR2 (germline): SNHLY, FYNNEI.

V gene TRBV25-1 combines with J gene TRBJ2-3; D unresolved. The CDR3 extends over 13 amino acids. The V gene lost 1 base and the J gene lost 13 bases, with 15 bases spanning the gap. Per germline, CDR1 MGHDK and CDR2 SYGVNS. The CDR3 spells CASSESDPRGKYF. In DNA, the CDR3 is TGTGCCAGCAGTGAATCAGACCCCCGAGGAAAGTATTTT.

The genes are TRBV18 and TRBJ2-7, with 14 nucleotides matching TRBD2. With V trimmed by 2 bases and J by 0 bases, 9 bases remained unmatched. CDR1 is KGHSH, CDR2 LQKENI, per germline. The CDR3 extends over 19 amino acids. The CDR3 is CASSPSGTSGSPSSYEQYF. CDR3 DNA sequence: TGTGCCAGCTCACCATCCGGGACTAGCGGGAGCCCCAGCTCCTACGAGCAGTACTTC.

The chain employs TRBV30 and TRBJ1-3; no reliable D call. The CDR3 contains 13 residues. Germline assignment: CDR1 GTSNPN and CDR2 SVGIG (reference sequence). Trimming removed 1 base at V and 4 bases at J, with 8 bases between. CDR3 in amino acids: CAWSARGGNTIYF. CDR3 nucleotide sequence: TGTGCCTGGAGTGCCCGGGGAGGAAACACCATATATTTT.

The chain links TRBV6-6 to TRBJ2-1, with 11 nucleotides matching TRBD2. The CDR3 totals 16 residues. The V gene's germline CDR1 is MNHNY and CDR2 SVGAGI (reference sequence). Trimming took 7 bases from V and 7 from J; bases not matched to a gene: 12. CDR3 sequence reads: CASNNLAGGPGNEQFF. The CDR3 DNA sequence: TGTGCCAGCAACAACTTAGCGGGAGGGCCGGGAAATGAGCAGTTCTTC.

The chain carries TRBV10-2 and TRBJ1-5; no firm D call. V was shortened by 4 bases and J by 5 bases, with 6 bases between the two germline ends. Germline V gene lookup returns CDR1 WSHSY and CDR2 SAAADI. CDR3 length: 12 residues. CDR3 sequence: CASSVSDQPQHF. The CDR3 nucleotides are TGCGCCAGCAGTGTAAGTGATCAGCCCCAGCATTTT.

V is TRBV4-1 and J is TRBJ2-3; TRBD2 agrees at 8 bases. CDR3 length: 16 amino acids. Germline-derived CDR1 and CDR2 are MGHRA and YSYEKL. V was pared by 2 bases and J by 3 bases, with 7 bases of the junction left unmatched. CDR3 nucleotide sequence: TGCGCCAGCAGCCAATTACCGGGAGGGGCGACAGATACGCAGTATTTT. It translates to CASSQLPGGATDTQYF.

The chain employs TRBV5-1 and TRBJ2-7; no clear D gene. Germline V gene lookup returns CDR1 SGHRS and CDR2 YFSETQ. The CDR3 is made up of 13 amino acids. Trimming pared 4 bases from V and 0 bases from J, leaving 8 bases between. CDR3 region: CASSPDGSYEQYF. The CDR3, as DNA: TGCGCCAGCAGCCCGGACGGCTCCTACGAGCAGTACTTC.

This chain links TRBV9 with TRBJ1-2, with D unresolved. V was shortened by 2 bases and J by 3 bases, with 14 bases between the two germline ends. CDR1 is SGDLS and CDR2 is YYNGEE in the germline V gene. This CDR3 has 15 residues. In DNA form, the CDR3 reads TGTGCCAGCAGCGTCTCCCCTACACCTGACTATGGCTACACCTTC. This codes for CASSVSPTPDYGYTF. The variable domain in full, completed from reference TRBV9 and TRBJ1-2, reads DSGVTQTPKHLITATGQRVTLRCSPRSGDLSVYWYQQSLDQGLQFLIQYYNGEERAKGNILERFSAQQFPDLHSELNLSSLELGDSALYFCASSVSPTPDYGYTFGSGTRLTVV.

The rearrangement uses TRBV7-9 and TRBJ2-7; TRBD2 matches 11 bases. V was clipped by 5 bases and J by 3 bases; unmatched bases: 6. Germline V gene data show CDR1 as SEHNR and CDR2 as FQNEAQ (reference sequence). The CDR3 extends over 15 amino acids. CDR3 amino acids: CASSPRLAGHYEQYF. In nucleotides, the CDR3 is TGTGCCAGCAGCCCTAGACTAGCGGGGCACTACGAGCAGTACTTC.

Points on this clone: Other DNA sequences in this sample translate to the same CDR3. The chain joins TRBV9 to TRBJ1-5, with D possibly being TRBD1 (5 bases). Germline CDR1 and CDR2: SGDLS and YYNGEE. Between the trimmed V and J ends, which lost 0 bases and 2 bases, there was a span of 6 bases. There are 14 residues in the CDR3. The chain's CDR3 is CASSVAGGNQPQHF. In nucleotides, the CDR3 is TGTGCCAGCAGCGTAGCGGGGGGCAATCAGCCCCAGCATTTT. Together with reference TRBV9 and TRBJ1-5, the CDR3 gives the full variable domain: DSGVTQTPKHLITATGQRVTLRCSPRSGDLSVYWYQQSLDQGLQFLIQYYNGEERAKGNILERFSAQQFPDLHSELNLSSLELGDSALYFCASSVAGGNQPQHFGDGTRLSIL.

V and J are TRBV10-2 and TRBJ2-7; 10 nucleotides match TRBD2. Germline V gene lookup returns CDR1 WSHSY and CDR2 SAAADI. Trimming cost V 4 bases and J 3 bases; bases outside gene matches: 3. This CDR3 is 14 amino acids long. CDR3: CASSGLAGLYEQYF. For the CDR3, the DNA is TGCGCCAGCAGTGGACTAGCGGGCCTCTACGAGCAGTACTTC.

This clone was picked up one time. A much more abundant neighbour one base away suggests this may be a read error. Distinct nucleotide sequences in the sample also encode this CDR3. The rearrangement uses TRBV28 and TRBJ2-2; 8 bases match TRBD1. V lost 5 bases and J lost 1; bases outside the gene matches: 3. The CDR3 has 15 residues. The germline gives CDR1 MDHEN, CDR2 SYDVKM. In DNA, the CDR3 is TGTGCCAGCAGTCCCGGGACAGGGAACACCGGGGAGCTGTTTTTT. It codes for CASSPGTGNTGELFF.

To note about this clone: The sample has other DNA sequences that encode this CDR3 too. The CDR3 bases are TGCGCCAGCAGCACACAGGGAGCAGGGGAGCTGTTTTTT. It codes for CASSTQGAGELFF. This chain uses TRBV5-1 with TRBJ2-2, with D possibly being TRBD1 (6 bases). CDR3 length: 13 amino acids. Germline CDR1 SGHRS, CDR2 YFSETQ. V was shortened by 4 bases and J by 8 bases, with 12 bases between the two germline ends.

This chain connects TRBV28 to TRBJ2-5, with 7 bases that match TRBD1. The CDR3 contains 13 residues. The germline V gene has CDR1 MDHEN and CDR2 SYDVKM. Trimming removed 10 bases from V and 2 bases from J; junction bases left unmatched: 7. The CDR3 is CATSRQGQETQYF. CDR3 nucleotides: TGTGCCACCTCCCGACAGGGACAAGAGACCCAGTACTTC. Based on the CDR3 plus reference TRBV28 and TRBJ2-5, the full variable domain is DVKVTQSSRYLVKRTGEKVFLECVQDMDHENMFWYRQDPGLGLRLIYFSYDVKMKEKGDIPEGYSVSREKKERFSLILESASTNQTSMYLCATSRQGQETQYFGPGTRLLVL.